The present T cell receptor beta chain was sequenced within a study of T cell changes during pregnancy in multiple sclerosis. CDR3 size: 11 residues. CDR1 SGDLS and CDR2 YYNGEE come from the germline V gene. V lost 9 bases and J 5 bases, leaving 12 bases between the germline ends. The repertoire was sequenced with immunoSEQ multiplex PCR; TCRdb's copy has only in-frame clones and lacks some. The sample has about 38,000 clones; approximately 94% are singletons. The V call is TRBV9, the J call TRBJ2-7; D gene ambiguous. The receptor's source is a female donor with multiple sclerosis, enrolled in a pregnancy study. Sequencing was performed on CD4+ T cells from peripheral blood mononuclear cells, taken in the second trimester of pregnancy. CDR3 DNA sequence: TGTGCCACGCGCTTCCCCAACGAGCAGTACTTC. Amino acids: CATRFPNEQYF. Looking up the rest from reference TRBV9 and TRBJ2-7 gives the full variable domain: DSGVTQTPKHLITATGQRVTLRCSPRSGDLSVYWYQQSLDQGLQFLIQYYNGEERAKGNILERFSAQQFPDLHSELNLSSLELGDSALYFCATRFPNEQYFGPGTRLTVT.